The next 18 T cell receptor beta chains were all read from a single sample in a study of shared clonotypes between healthy human individuals (dated by TCRdb to the early 2020s). The library was obtained by the immunoSEQ multiplex PCR assay. TCRdb provides this immuneACCESS table in a form limited to in-frame rearrangements. Some clones are lacking; in checked studies, under half of them reflect an unresolved V gene, and why the rest are absent is not known. Counted in this sample were over a million clones; 98% of them appeared once. The ten largest make up roughly 0.45% of the sample. Sequencing used naive CD4+ T cells sorted from blood. In light of the paper, this sample's cell subset or site label describes: CD45RA+ positively selected. Receptors were obtained from a young man in good health.

The chain uses TRBV5-3 and TRBJ2-1, with 7 bases lining up with TRBD2. TRBV5-3 is annotated as an ORF whose role is uncertain. The ends lost 5 bases at V and 6 bases at J; junction bases unmatched: 11. The CDR3 is 15 residues long. The CDR3 DNA reads as TGTGCCAGAAGTTTAAGCGGGACGGGAGCCAATGAGCAGTTCTTC. Residues: CARSLSGTGANEQFF.

This clone was picked up a small number of times. CDR3 in amino acids: CASSKTGPGELFF. CDR3 coding DNA: TGCGCCAGCAGCAAGACAGGGCCCGGGGAGCTGTTTTTT. This chain joins TRBV5-1 and TRBJ2-2; 7 bases map to TRBD1. CDR1 and CDR2 (germline): SGHRS, YFSETQ. This CDR3 spans 13 amino acids. The V gene end was trimmed by 4 bases and the J gene end by 6 bases; junction bases not matched to a gene: 3.

This chain links TRBV5-6 with TRBJ2-7; the match to TRBD2 covers 7 bases. Germline V gene sequence: CDR1 SGHDT, CDR2 YYEEEE. V trimming: 4 bases; J trimming: 0 bases; junction bases outside the gene matches: 16. The CDR3 covers 18 residues. CDR3 sequence (DNA): TGTGCCAGCAGCGCCCGGGACTACGGGTATCCCTTCTCCTACGAGCAGTACTTC. Its protein product is CASSARDYGYPFSYEQYF.

This sequence joins TRBV9 and TRBJ2-3, with 8 bases matching TRBD2. Trimming cost V 0 bases and J 8 bases; bases outside gene matches: 8. The germline V gene encodes CDR1 SGDLS and CDR2 YYNGEE. The CDR3 is 15 residues long. The CDR3 loop reads CASSVDGGARGTQYF. CDR3 bases: TGTGCCAGCAGCGTAGACGGGGGGGCCCGCGGTACGCAGTATTTT.

The gene calls are TRBV5-4 and TRBJ1-1; D is perhaps TRBD1 (5 bases). Deletions cut 0 bases from V and 6 bases from J, with 15 bases between. Germline assignment: CDR1 SGHNT and CDR2 YYREEE (reference sequence). CDR3 length equals 15 residues. The CDR3 region has the DNA TGTGCCAGCAGCTTGGTTGGACAACTATCCTCTGAAGCTTTCTTT. Residues: CASSLVGQLSSEAFF.

This clone was detected only once. The chain links TRBV15 to TRBJ2-7; D is perhaps TRBD2 (6 bases). This CDR3 is 13 amino acids long. Germline CDR1 LNHNV, CDR2 YYDKDF (reference sequence). The ends were cut back, 3 bases at V and 7 bases at J, with 13 bases in the middle. The chain's CDR3 is CATSSPQAGEQYF. The CDR3 region has the DNA TGTGCCACCAGCAGCCCTCAGGCGGGGGAGCAGTACTTC.

Here the CDR3 DNA reads TGTACCGTGGGACAGCTTCGCACAGATACGCAGTATTTT. Protein sequence: CTVGQLRTDTQYF. The chain links TRBV28 to TRBJ2-3; 7 nucleotides agree with TRBD1. CDR3 length: 13 amino acids. CDR1 and CDR2 from the germline V gene are MDHEN and SYDVKM.

The chain combines TRBV5-4 with TRBJ1-1; D remains unclear. CDR1 and CDR2 from the germline V gene are SGHNT and YYREEE (reference sequence). V gave up 0 bases and J gave up 1 base, with 13 bases separating them. The CDR3 has 16 amino acids. CDR3 loop: CASSLDRRVTNTEAFF. For the CDR3, the DNA is TGTGCCAGCAGCTTGGATAGGCGGGTGACGAACACTGAAGCTTTCTTT.

The chain recombines TRBV28 with TRBJ2-2, with TRBD2 matching 12 bases. The CDR3 consists of 18 residues. Germline values: CDR1 MDHEN, CDR2 SYDVKM. V trimming: 4 bases; J trimming: 6 bases; junction bases outside the gene matches: 12. CDR3 protein: CASSSDPGLAGRAGELFF. The DNA of the CDR3 is TGTGCCAGCAGTTCAGACCCCGGACTAGCGGGAAGAGCCGGGGAGCTGTTTTTT. Full variable domain (remainder filled in from reference TRBV28 and TRBJ2-2): DVKVTQSSRYLVKRTGEKVFLECVQDMDHENMFWYRQDPGLGLRLIYFSYDVKMKEKGDIPEGYSVSREKKERFSLILESASTNQTSMYLCASSSDPGLAGRAGELFFGEGSRLTVL.

This chain connects TRBV9 to TRBJ2-1; 12 nucleotides line up with TRBD2. The CDR3 consists of 18 residues. CDR1 and CDR2 (germline): SGDLS, YYNGEE. V lost 1 base, J lost 3 bases, and 8 bases stayed unmatched. The CDR3 sequence: CASSVTFRGLAGYNEQFF. The DNA of the CDR3 is TGTGCCAGCAGCGTAACCTTTAGGGGACTAGCGGGCTACAATGAGCAGTTCTTC.

This clone appeared a single time. The gene calls are TRBV13 and TRBJ2-7; 8 bases fit TRBD1. The CDR3 extends over 15 amino acids. V shed 5 bases, J shed 5 bases, and the junction held 11 bases outside the gene matches. Per the germline V gene, CDR1 is PRHDT and CDR2 is FYEKMQ (reference sequence). The CDR3 region is CASSRPGQASNEQYF. The CDR3 bases are TGTGCCAGCAGCCGTCCGGGACAGGCGTCAAACGAGCAGTACTTC. Supplemented by reference TRBV13 and TRBJ2-7, the full variable domain reads AAGVIQSPRHLIKEKRETATLKCYPIPRHDTVYWYQQGPGQDPQFLISFYEKMQSDKGSIPDRFSAQQFSDYHSELNMSSLELGDSALYFCASSRPGQASNEQYFGPGTRLTVT.

The chain is built from TRBV7-2 and TRBJ2-3; D is ambiguous. The V end was cut by 5 bases, the J end by 0 bases, with 6 bases between. The CDR3 length is 13 residues. The germline V gene encodes CDR1 SGHTA and CDR2 FQGNSA. CDR3 DNA: TGTGCCAGCAGCGGGAATAGCACAGATACGCAGTATTTT. It codes for CASSGNSTDTQYF.

This rearrangement joins TRBV6-5 to TRBJ2-2; D is undetermined. From germline, CDR1 is MNHEY and CDR2 SVGAGI. The CDR3 loop spans 13 amino acids. The ends were cut back, 9 bases at V and 1 base at J, with 9 bases in the middle. The DNA for the CDR3 is TGTGCCAGTCATCCCAGGAACACCGGGGAGCTGTTTTTT. It encodes CASHPRNTGELFF.

This clone was detected once. This chain uses TRBV5-1 with TRBJ1-5; D might be TRBD1 (5 bases). The CDR3 has 16 amino acids. V lost 3 bases and J lost 0, with 13 bases in between. Germline CDR1 is SGHRS and CDR2 is YFSETQ. The CDR3 bases are TGCGCCAGCAGCTGGGGGACGCTAAATAGCAATCAGCCCCAGCATTTT. Translation: CASSWGTLNSNQPQHF. Full variable domain (remainder filled in from reference TRBV5-1 and TRBJ1-5): KAGVTQTPRYLIKTRGQQVTLSCSPISGHRSVSWYQQTPGQGLQFLFEYFSETQRNKGNFPGRFSGRQFSNSRSEMNVSTLELGDSALYLCASSWGTLNSNQPQHFGDGTRLSIL.

The rearrangement links TRBV5-1 to TRBJ1-1; no clear D. V was shortened by 1 base and J by 2 bases, with 9 bases between the two germline ends. Germline CDR1 and CDR2: SGHRS and YFSETQ. The CDR3 is 14 residues long. CDR3 sequence reads: CASSLSRSNTEAFF. CDR3 DNA: TGCGCCAGCAGCTTGTCGAGGTCTAACACTGAAGCTTTCTTT.

The chain recombines TRBV9 with TRBJ2-7; D might be TRBD2 (5 bases). The CDR3 has 14 amino acids. With 0 bases removed from V and 4 bases from J, the gap between germline ends came to 11 bases. Germline lookup yields CDR1 SGDLS and CDR2 YYNGEE. The CDR3, as DNA: TGTGCCAGCAGCGTAGATGTGGGAGTGTACGAGCAGTACTTC. Its translation is CASSVDVGVYEQYF.

The chain recombines TRBV4-1 with TRBJ1-1; possible D gene TRBD1, 5 bases. Trimming shortened V by 4 bases and J by 1 base, and 10 bases separated the two germline ends. This CDR3 contains 14 residues. Germline V gene sequence: CDR1 MGHRA, CDR2 YSYEKL. The CDR3 spells CASSRDAQNTEAFF. As DNA, the CDR3 is TGCGCCAGCAGCCGGGACGCCCAGAACACTGAAGCTTTCTTT.

Turning to this clone: This sample also contains other DNA sequences that code for the same CDR3. V gene TRBV20-1 combines with J gene TRBJ2-3; D call uncertain. The germline gives CDR1 DFQATT, CDR2 SNEGSKA (reference sequence). This CDR3 contains 11 residues. V lost 6 bases, J lost 2 bases, and 6 bases lay in between. Here the CDR3 DNA reads TGCAGTGCAACTTACACAGATACGCAGTATTTT. It translates to CSATYTDTQYF.